This T cell receptor (beta chain) was captured in a study of low-dose radiotherapy and immunotherapy resistance in tumors. Study details: Members of Cohort 1 were treated with 0.5 Gy per fraction every 2 weeks. The prescribed total PTV dose was 6.5 Gy. Those assigned to Cohort 2 were treated with 1 Gy per fraction every two weeks (13 Gy in total over 26 weeks).

First-strand cDNA used TRAV- and TRBV-specific primers, covering alpha and beta chains. The TCRs were subjected to amplification over 20 PCR cycles employing a constant-region primer in conjunction with a V-primer adapter. One entry per CDR3 protein results from TCRdb running MiXCR on the reads. In the table there are approximately 100,000 distinct CDR3 sequences, under 25% of which are singletons. Time point noted: after trial treatment. The treatment here: LDRT plus nivolumab, ipilimumab, low-dose cyclophosphamide and aspirin (RACIN trial). Treatment of the donors consisted of nivolumab and ipilimumab (plus aspirin, low-dose cyclophosphamide and low-dose radiotherapy). Those who qualified had advanced solid tumors (lacking tumor-infiltrating lymphocytes). The sequence was obtained from a male donor with prostate cancer. Sequences were derived from PBMCs, sampled after low-dose radiotherapy plus immunotherapy.

CDR3 DNA sequence: TGCGCCAGCAGCTTTAATCAGAATGAGCAGTTCTTC. Protein sequence: CASSFNQNEQFF. The chain joins TRBV5-1 to TRBJ2-1; D is unresolved. There are 12 residues in the CDR3. V was clipped by 2 bases and J by 7 bases, with 7 bases between them. Germline loops: CDR1 SGHRS, CDR2 YFSETQ.